A single sample is the source of the 17 T cell receptor beta chains below, sequenced in a study of Graves' ophthalmopathy and Graves' hyperthyroidism. The authors amplified TCR beta CDR3 regions, and they did so from RNA transcripts for repertoire sequencing. An opening RT-PCR round employed HTBI primers and preceded a second-round multiplex PCR. TCRdb fed the multiplex PCR reads into MiXCR, producing one record per CDR3 protein. The profile covers approximately 1.2 million distinct CDR3 sequences, with roughly 35% appearing a single time and approximately 12% taken by the ten largest. The sample comprised peripheral blood or thyroid tissue (not recorded which). The receptor source for this set is an adult man with Graves' hyperthyroidism.

This clonotype occurred many times. CDR3 sequence: CASSSGLASSEQYF. Here the CDR3 DNA reads TGTGCCAGCAGCTCGGGACTAGCGTCTTCCGAGCAGTACTTC. This chain joins TRBV7-2 and TRBJ2-7; 10 bases match TRBD2. Losses at the gene ends were 4 bases for V and 6 bases for J; bases not matched to a gene: 6. Germline values: CDR1 SGHTA, CDR2 FQGNSA. CDR3 size: 14 residues. Full variable domain (remainder filled in from reference TRBV7-2 and TRBJ2-7): GAGVSQSPSNKVTEKGKDVELRCDPISGHTALYWYRQSLGQGLEFLIYFQGNSAPDKSGLPSDRFSAERTGGSVSTLTIQRTQQEDSAVYLCASSSGLASSEQYFGPGTRLTVT.

In this sample, this clonotype turned up many times. The chain combines TRBV4-1 with TRBJ1-1, with unresolved D. Germline V gene sequence: CDR1 MGHRA, CDR2 YSYEKL. This CDR3 spans 13 amino acids. V was trimmed by 1 base and J by 8 bases, leaving 11 bases between them. The CDR3 sequence: CASSQGGRPEAFF. CDR3 DNA sequence: TGCGCCAGCAGCCAAGGGGGTAGGCCGGAAGCTTTCTTT.

In DNA, the CDR3 is TGCGCCAGCGGACTACAGGGGGCTAGCACAGATACGCAGTATTTT. The encoded protein is CASGLQGASTDTQYF. This chain links TRBV5-1 with TRBJ2-3; TRBD1 agrees at 9 bases. Germline V gene sequence: CDR1 SGHRS, CDR2 YFSETQ. The CDR3 is 15 amino acids. V shed 7 bases, J shed 0 bases, and the junction held 6 bases outside the gene matches.

For this clonotype: This may come from a read error, since a much larger clone is one base off. The rearrangement joins TRBV20-1 to TRBJ1-1; a possible D gene is TRBD1 (5 bases). CDR1 DFQATT and CDR2 SNEGSKA come from the germline V gene (reference sequence). The V end lost 3 bases, the J end lost 1 base, and 12 bases lay between the germline ends. The CDR3 length is 14 residues. CDR3 in DNA: TGCAGTGCTAGGACCCAGGGCCGGAACACTGAAGCTTTCTTT. This translates into CSARTQGRNTEAFF.

About this clonotype itself: The junction departs from germline at one end; a sequencing error may be responsible. The chain is built from TRBV7-9 and TRBJ1-1; the D is unclear. This CDR3 contains 12 residues. Germline assignment: CDR1 SEHNR and CDR2 FQNEAQ (reference sequence). DNA of the CDR3: TGCGCCAGCAGCTCCTGGGTTGGGGAAGCTTTCTTT. Its translation: CASSSWVGEAFF.

This clonotype was picked up many times. The chain combines TRBV6-5 with TRBJ2-2; D ambiguous. The CDR3 is 14 residues long. From germline, CDR1 is MNHEY and CDR2 SVGAGI. V was cut by 6 bases and J by 1 base, with 9 bases left in between. CDR3 amino acids: CASRSDQNTGELFF. CDR3 in DNA: TGTGCCAGCAGGTCCGACCAGAACACCGGGGAGCTGTTTTTT.

This clonotype was recorded at least ten times. The chain uses TRBV9 and TRBJ1-3; D possibly corresponds to TRBD1 (6 bases). Germline loops: CDR1 SGDLS, CDR2 YYNGEE. The CDR3 loop spans 15 amino acids. Trimming stripped 2 bases from V and 3 bases from J, with 12 bases between. The CDR3 DNA follows: TGTGCCAGCAGCGTTGAGGGGGTTTTTGGAAACACCATATATTTT. It codes for CASSVEGVFGNTIYF. Filled out from reference TRBV9 and TRBJ1-3, the complete variable domain reads DSGVTQTPKHLITATGQRVTLRCSPRSGDLSVYWYQQSLDQGLQFLIQYYNGEERAKGNILERFSAQQFPDLHSELNLSSLELGDSALYFCASSVEGVFGNTIYFGEGSWLTVV.

This clonotype was detected a few times. This chain uses TRBV4-3 with TRBJ2-5, with D perhaps TRBD1 or TRBD2 (5 bases each). The CDR3 runs to 15 residues. V shed 4 bases and J shed 4 bases, with 16 bases lying between them. Germline V CDR1 and CDR2: LGHNA, YSLEER. The CDR3, as DNA: TGCGCCAGCAGCCGCTGGCGAGGGGCGGTAGAGACCCAGTACTTC. It yields the protein CASSRWRGAVETQYF.

This chain uses TRBV5-1 with TRBJ2-3; 7 nucleotides line up with TRBD2. J was trimmed by 5 bases and V by 3 bases; bases with no gene match: 9. The CDR3 totals 15 residues. Germline V gene data show CDR1 as SGHRS and CDR2 as YFSETQ. CDR3 bases: TGCGCCAGCAGCTACTTAGCGGGCGCTGGAGATACGCAGTATTTT. Its protein product is CASSYLAGAGDTQYF.

The chain couples TRBV7-2 to TRBJ2-3; D gene unclear. The V end was cut by 1 base, the J end by 4 bases, with 9 bases between. Germline V lookup: CDR1 SGHTA, CDR2 FQGNSA. The length of the CDR3 is 14 residues. The CDR3 nucleotides are TGTGCCAGCAGCTTAGAGCCTGGCCCAGATACGCAGTATTTT. Its translation: CASSLEPGPDTQYF.

In its sample, this clonotype was seen a few times. One end of the junction does not line up with germline, which may come from a read error. V gene TRBV7-2 combines with J gene TRBJ2-7; either TRBD1 or TRBD2 may supply D (5 bases each). The CDR3 is 11 residues long. Per the germline V gene, CDR1 is SGHTA and CDR2 is FQGNSA. Here the CDR3 DNA reads TGTGCCAGCAGCGGCACGGGGACCTCGCTCTTC. The encoded protein is CASSGTGTSLF. Full variable domain (outside the CDR3, taken from reference TRBV7-2 and TRBJ2-7): GAGVSQSPSNKVTEKGKDVELRCDPISGHTALYWYRQSLGQGLEFLIYFQGNSAPDKSGLPSDRFSAERTGGSVSTLTIQRTQQEDSAVYLCASSGTGTSLFGPGTRLTVT.

CDR3 region: CASSISPAGVSNQPQHF. In DNA, the CDR3 is TGTGCCAGTAGTATAAGTCCCGCTGGGGTTAGCAATCAGCCCCAGCATTTT. This chain joins TRBV19 and TRBJ1-5; D remains ambiguous. This CDR3 comprises 17 residues. Germline V gives CDR1 LNHDA, CDR2 SQIVND (reference sequence). The ends were cut back, 2 bases at V and 0 bases at J, with 14 bases in the middle.

The chain carries TRBV10-3 and TRBJ1-2; 9 nucleotides match TRBD1. V shed 4 bases and J 8 bases; nucleotides not matched to a gene: 5. CDR1 and CDR2 (germline): ENHRY, SYGVKD. This CDR3 comprises 13 residues. This chain's CDR3 is CAISVRGTGGYTF. The CDR3 DNA follows: TGTGCCATCAGTGTCAGAGGGACAGGGGGCTACACCTTC.

This clonotype appeared many times. The chain links TRBV9 to TRBJ1-1, with D possibly being TRBD1 (6 bases). The CDR3 consists of 15 residues. Trimming stripped 3 bases from V and 1 base from J, with 13 bases between. Looked up from germline, CDR1 is SGDLS and CDR2 is YYNGEE. The CDR3 bases are TGTGCCAGCAGCGCCACGGGACACCCGAACACTGAAGCTTTCTTT. Its translation: CASSATGHPNTEAFF.

This clonotype was counted many times. The chain recombines TRBV29-1 with TRBJ2-7; possibly TRBD1 for D (6 bases). The CDR3 totals 12 residues. Trimming left V 4 bases short and J 3 bases short, with 10 bases between. Germline CDR1 reads SQVTM; CDR2 reads ANQGSEA. The CDR3 sequence is CSVARGDYEQYF. The CDR3 DNA follows: TGCAGCGTTGCCAGGGGCGACTACGAGCAGTACTTC.

The gene calls are TRBV7-9 and TRBJ1-1, with 8 bases identical to TRBD1. This CDR3 contains 16 residues. V gave up 2 bases and J gave up 5 bases; unmatched junction bases: 10. Germline V gives CDR1 SEHNR, CDR2 FQNEAQ (reference sequence). As DNA, the CDR3 is TGTGCCAGCAGCTTAAACAGGGGGGACGGGGGGACTGAAGCTTTCTTT. It encodes CASSLNRGDGGTEAFF.

The chain joins TRBV7-2 to TRBJ1-1; D perhaps matches TRBD1 (6 bases). V dropped 2 bases and J dropped 4 bases, with 14 bases sitting between them. The CDR3 spans 15 residues. The V gene's germline CDR1 is SGHTA and CDR2 FQGNSA. The CDR3 spells CASSLLGGRGTEAFF. The CDR3, as DNA: TGTGCCAGCAGCTTACTCGGGGGGCGTGGCACTGAAGCTTTCTTT.